The 21 T cell receptor beta chains below were found in one sample sequenced in a study of tissue T cells after allogeneic stem cell transplantation. Only in-frame clones appear in the TCRdb table, and some are missing; sequencing was by immunoSEQ multiplex PCR. The sample records tens of thousands of clones, approximately 83% being singletons. The sample consisted of blood, taken before transplantation. The receptors derive from a woman aged 18-49 years who later had graft-versus-host disease after an allogeneic stem cell transplant.

This rearrangement joins TRBV5-1 to TRBJ1-2; 8 positions match TRBD1. Germline CDR1 SGHRS, CDR2 YFSETQ. The V segment lost 3 bases and the J segment 4 bases; nucleotides outside the gene matches: 5. This CDR3 is 14 amino acids long. The DNA of the CDR3 is TGCGCCAGCAGCTCCAGACAGGGGACCTATGGCTACACCTTC. As protein: CASSSRQGTYGYTF.

This clone has a handful of counts. An end of the junction does not agree with germline; a read error may underlie this. The CDR3 loop reads CSATTGTDSF. The DNA of the CDR3 is TGCAGTGCTACCACTGGGACCGACTCCTTC. The chain carries TRBV20-1 and TRBJ1-2, with TRBD1 as a possible D gene (5 bases). Per germline, CDR1 DFQATT and CDR2 SNEGSKA (reference sequence). The CDR3 contains 10 residues.

The chain recombines TRBV19 with TRBJ1-2; D is unclear. The V end lost 6 bases, the J end lost 4 bases, and 15 bases lay between the germline ends. The CDR3 consists of 14 residues. Germline V gene sequence: CDR1 LNHDA, CDR2 SQIVND (reference sequence). CDR3 in amino acids: CASSQTDYSYGYTF. In DNA, the CDR3 is TGTGCCAGTAGCCAGACGGATTACTCCTATGGCTACACCTTC.

This chain uses TRBV10-3 with TRBJ1-6, with a weak D call TRBD1 (6 bases). Germline V gives CDR1 ENHRY, CDR2 SYGVKD. This CDR3 region has 14 residues. The ends were cut back, 0 bases at V and 8 bases at J, with 8 bases in the middle. The CDR3 sequence is CAISESGADSPLHF. The CDR3 nucleotides are TGTGCCATCAGTGAGTCGGGGGCCGATTCACCCCTCCACTTT.

This rearrangement joins TRBV19 to TRBJ2-2; TRBD1 is a possible D gene (6 bases). Trimming cost V 6 bases and J 0 bases, with 11 bases left between them. The CDR3 extends over 15 amino acids. The germline V gene encodes CDR1 LNHDA and CDR2 SQIVND (reference sequence). CDR3 sequence reads: CASRTGLANTGELFF. Here the CDR3 DNA reads TGTGCCAGTAGGACAGGACTCGCGAACACCGGGGAGCTGTTTTTT.

The CDR3 nucleotides read TGTGCCAGCAGCTTAGCGCGAGGACTAGCGGGAGATCACTACAATGAGCAGTTCTTC. This codes for CASSLARGLAGDHYNEQFF. The chain uses TRBV7-2 and TRBJ2-1; 13 nucleotides match TRBD2. Germline loops: CDR1 SGHTA, CDR2 FQGNSA. This CDR3 has 19 residues. The V segment lost 0 bases and the J segment 3 bases; nucleotides outside the gene matches: 8.

CDR3 sequence: CASAPFSNEQFF. For the CDR3, the DNA is TGTGCTAGTGCCCCTTTCAGCAATGAGCAGTTCTTC. The genes are TRBV12-5 and TRBJ2-1; no clear D. From germline, CDR1 is LGHNT and CDR2 FRNRAP. V shed 7 bases and J shed 6 bases, with 10 bases lying between them. This CDR3 has 12 residues.

V and J are TRBV5-1 and TRBJ2-7; D is possibly TRBD1 or TRBD2 (5 bases each). V lost 2 bases, J lost 0 bases, and 9 bases lay in between. CDR3 length: 14 residues. The germline gives CDR1 SGHRS, CDR2 YFSETQ. The CDR3 loop reads CASSLWGISYEQYF. CDR3 bases: TGCGCCAGCAGCTTATGGGGGATCTCCTACGAGCAGTACTTC.

V and J are TRBV29-1 and TRBJ2-7, with 7 bases that match TRBD2. The ends lost 7 bases at V and 9 bases at J; junction bases unmatched: 9. From germline, CDR1 is SQVTM and CDR2 ANQGSEA. This CDR3 has 11 amino acids. CDR3 coding DNA: TGCAGCGGAGGTGGGGAGGGCGTGCAGTACTTC. It translates to CSGGGEGVQYF.

The chain couples TRBV5-8 to TRBJ2-2; TRBD2 aligns across 10 bases. Germline assignment: CDR1 SGHTS and CDR2 YDEGEE. The CDR3 totals 18 residues. Trimming cost V 4 bases and J 4 bases; bases outside gene matches: 13. CDR3 sequence: CASSHALAGPRRTGELFF. In DNA, the CDR3 is TGTGCCAGCAGCCACGCACTAGCGGGGCCCCGACGCACCGGGGAGCTGTTTTTT.

The V and J genes are TRBV6-4 and TRBJ2-3, with a weak D call TRBD1 (5 bases). The CDR3 is 14 amino acids. Germline CDR1 MRHNA, CDR2 SNTAGT. With 0 bases removed from V and 1 base from J, the gap between germline ends came to 5 bases. CDR3 amino acids: CASSDSTGTDTQYF. CDR3 nucleotides: TGTGCCAGCAGTGACTCGACAGGCACAGATACGCAGTATTTT.

This sequence joins TRBV6-5 and TRBJ2-3, with 8 bases that match TRBD1. Germline values: CDR1 MNHEY, CDR2 SVGAGI. The CDR3 spans 14 residues. V dropped 6 bases and J dropped 6; count of bases not matched to a gene: 8. CDR3 in amino acids: CASRTDRGGDTQYF. The CDR3 DNA reads as TGTGCCAGCAGAACTGACAGGGGCGGTGATACGCAGTATTTT.

V and J are TRBV19 and TRBJ1-2, with D unclear. V lost 1 base and J 0 bases, leaving 9 bases between the germline ends. There are 15 residues in the CDR3. The germline gives CDR1 LNHDA, CDR2 SQIVND (reference sequence). The CDR3 nucleotides read TGTGCCAGTAGTATAGTTATCTCTTCTAACTATGGCTACACCTTC. The encoded protein is CASSIVISSNYGYTF.

The rearrangement links TRBV5-4 to TRBJ2-7, with 11 bases fitting TRBD2. CDR1 and CDR2 (germline): SGHNT, YYREEE (reference sequence). The V segment lost 3 bases and the J segment 4 bases; nucleotides outside the gene matches: 6. This CDR3 is built from 15 residues. The CDR3 protein is CASSSLTSGGYEQYF. CDR3 sequence (DNA): TGTGCCAGCAGCTCCCTAACTAGCGGGGGATACGAGCAGTACTTC.

The rearrangement uses TRBV28 and TRBJ1-2; 7 nucleotides agree with TRBD1. Germline loops: CDR1 MDHEN, CDR2 SYDVKM. The CDR3 extends over 16 amino acids. The V and J ends lost 9 bases and 4 bases, in that order; junction bases with no gene match: 17. CDR3 sequence: CASSVATGVFSYGYTF. The CDR3 region has the DNA TGTGCCAGTTCGGTGGCTACAGGGGTGTTTAGCTATGGCTACACCTTC.

J is TRBJ1-2 and V is TRBV7-9; the D is unclear. This CDR3 spans 12 amino acids. Trimming removed 3 bases from V and 7 bases from J, with 9 bases in between. In germline, CDR1 is SEHNR, CDR2 FQNEAQ (reference sequence). CDR3 sequence (DNA): TGTGCCAGCAGCTTGGGGATGGGTGGCTACACCTTC. It is translated as CASSLGMGGYTF.

This clone was recorded only once. The chain couples TRBV7-8 to TRBJ1-2; D perhaps matches TRBD1 (5 bases). CDR1 is SGHVS, CDR2 FQNEAQ, per germline. V lost 5 bases and J 7 bases, leaving 14 bases between the germline ends. This CDR3 has 13 residues. CDR3 in amino acids: CASSAGWGSGYTF. The CDR3 DNA sequence: TGTGCCAGCAGCGCGGGTTGGGGCTCTGGCTACACCTTC.

This clone was detected a few times. V is TRBV14 and J is TRBJ1-2, with D possibly TRBD1 on 5 matching bases. V lost 1 base and J lost 2, with 8 bases in between. This CDR3 spans 14 amino acids. The germline gives CDR1 SGHDN, CDR2 FVKESK. The CDR3 sequence is CASSQVRGNYGYTF. The CDR3 DNA reads TGTGCCAGCAGCCAAGTAAGGGGCAACTATGGCTACACCTTC.

In its sample, this clone was seen a few times. The chain couples TRBV7-2 to TRBJ1-3; 10 bases map to TRBD1. The CDR3 is 16 residues long. The J segment lost 3 bases and the V segment lost 5 bases, leaving 7 bases of the junction unmatched. Germline V gene sequence: CDR1 SGHTA, CDR2 FQGNSA. Here the CDR3 reads CASSARQGAIGNTIYF. CDR3 DNA: TGTGCCAGCAGCGCCCGACAGGGGGCGATTGGAAACACCATATATTTT.

This clone was found once. The chain combines TRBV4-1 with TRBJ1-1, with a possible D match to TRBD1 (6 bases). This CDR3 region has 16 residues. The V and J ends lost 4 bases and 1 base respectively, with 16 bases between them. Per germline, CDR1 MGHRA and CDR2 YSYEKL. The CDR3, as DNA: TGCGCCAGCAGCCTCTATTGGACAGACAAGAACACTGAAGCTTTCTTT. It encodes CASSLYWTDKNTEAFF.

The genes are TRBV10-3 and TRBJ2-2, with D maybe TRBD2 (7 bases). The CDR3 totals 13 residues. V was clipped by 4 bases and J by 6 bases, with 9 bases between them. Germline V gene data show CDR1 as ENHRY and CDR2 as SYGVKD. The CDR3: CAISGGGSGELFF. CDR3 DNA sequence: TGTGCCATCAGTGGGGGGGGCTCCGGGGAGCTGTTTTTT.